This T cell receptor (beta chain) was identified in a study of cytomegalovirus exposure and HLA in healthy donors. The overall study: Across more than 350 genotyped donors, approximately 80% landed in the Caucasian-associated ancestry cluster. General study findings and limits: Most TCR sequences were seen very rarely across donors, but some public TCRs occurred in many. There were several of the most significant clusters that appeared linked to common viral pathogens in a later analysis.

A word on this clone: The antigen is not known.

The study ran its PCR with 60 Vbeta and 13 Jbeta primers. Profiling relied on immunoSEQ multiplex PCR, and the TCRdb table lists in-frame clones only, not all of them. The sample carries some 150,000 clones, around 80% recorded once. V was pared by 6 bases and J by 9 bases, with 12 bases between. CDR3 length: 12 residues. Germline CDR1 reads ENHRY; CDR2 reads SYGVKD. The chain has TRBV10-3 and TRBJ2-1, with D possibly TRBD2 on 5 matching bases. The sample taken for sequencing was PBMCs. This TCR came from a man in his forties in good health and CMV-seronegative. CDR3: CAIRASNGEQFF. The DNA of the CDR3 is TGTGCCATCAGAGCTAGCAACGGTGAGCAGTTCTTC.